This TCR beta chain was identified during a study of cytomegalovirus exposure and HLA in healthy donors. Overall study: Membership in the Caucasian-associated ancestry cluster was found for around four fifths of almost 400 genotyped donors. Study-wide points: Excluded: some indistinguishable V segments such as TRBV6-2 and TRBV6-3.

As concerns this clone: Antigen specificity is unknown.

The CDR3 has 16 residues. Germline CDR1 reads LNHNV; CDR2 reads YYDKDF (reference sequence). Trimming cost V 6 bases and J 8 bases; bases outside gene matches: 14. Both 60 Vbeta primers and 13 Jbeta primers went into the PCR. Libraries were prepared by immunoSEQ multiplex PCR; TCRdb keeps only in-frame clonotypes and omits some of them. The table lists about 150,000 clones, roughly 80% of them singletons. Material for sequencing was PBMCs. This receptor was obtained from a man aged 25-45 years in good health and CMV-seropositive. The V gene is TRBV15, the J gene TRBJ2-4; 9 nucleotides align to TRBD1. CDR3 DNA sequence: TGTGCCACCAGTCTCTATCCCCGGGACAGGGCACACATTCAGTACTTC. This encodes CATSLYPRDRAHIQYF. The full variable domain, completed using reference TRBV15 and TRBJ2-4, is DAMVIQNPRYQVTQFGKPVTLSCSQTLNHNVMYWYQQKSSQAPKLLFHYYDKDFNNEADTPDNFQSRRPNTSFCFLDIRSPGLGDTAMYLCATSLYPRDRAHIQYFGAGTRLSVL.